This TCR beta chain derives from a study of response to subunit inactivated influenza vaccine. MiXCR, applied by TCRdb to the RT-PCR reads, yields one record per CDR3 protein. The sample lists about 610,000 distinct CDR3 sequences, around 15% occurring once. The V gene end was trimmed by 5 bases and the J gene end by 5 bases; junction bases not matched to a gene: 8. The CDR3 loop spans 17 amino acids. Germline CDR1 is SGHTA and CDR2 is FQGNSA. The sequence came from a man aged 50-60 years who received an inactivated influenza vaccine. Sequenced material: PBMCs from blood, taken 11 to 12 days after vaccination. The gene calls are TRBV7-2 and TRBJ2-5; 16 bases fit TRBD2. The CDR3 sequence is CASSPGTSGRATETQYF. The CDR3 DNA is TGTGCCAGCAGCCCAGGGACTAGCGGGAGGGCAACGGAGACCCAGTACTTC.